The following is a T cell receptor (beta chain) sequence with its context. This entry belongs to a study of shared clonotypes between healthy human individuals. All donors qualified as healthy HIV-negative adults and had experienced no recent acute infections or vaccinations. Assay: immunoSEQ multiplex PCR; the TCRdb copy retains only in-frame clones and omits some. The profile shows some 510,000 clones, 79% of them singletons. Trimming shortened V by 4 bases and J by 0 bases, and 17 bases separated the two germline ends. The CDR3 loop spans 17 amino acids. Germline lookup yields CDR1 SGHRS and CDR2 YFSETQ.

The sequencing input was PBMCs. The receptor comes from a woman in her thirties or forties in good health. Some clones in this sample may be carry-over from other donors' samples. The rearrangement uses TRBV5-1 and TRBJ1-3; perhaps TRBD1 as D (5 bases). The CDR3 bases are TGCGCCAGCAGCCCTTCGGGGGGTGGCAGCTCTGGAAACACCATATATTTT. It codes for CASSPSGGGSSGNTIYF.